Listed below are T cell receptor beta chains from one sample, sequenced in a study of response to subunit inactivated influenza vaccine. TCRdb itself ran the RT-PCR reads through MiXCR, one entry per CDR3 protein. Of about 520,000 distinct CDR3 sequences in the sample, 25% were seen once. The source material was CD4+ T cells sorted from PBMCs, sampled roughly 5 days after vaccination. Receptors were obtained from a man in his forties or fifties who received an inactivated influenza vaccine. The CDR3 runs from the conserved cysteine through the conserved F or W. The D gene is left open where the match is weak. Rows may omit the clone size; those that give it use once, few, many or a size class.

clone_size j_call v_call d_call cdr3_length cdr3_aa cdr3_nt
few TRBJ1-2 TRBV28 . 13 CASIPDSRKGYTF TGTGCCAGCATTCCTGACTCCCGGAAAGGCTACACCTTC
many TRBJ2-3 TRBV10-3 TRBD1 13 CAIRQGVTDTQYF TGTGCCATTAGACAGGGGGTAACAGATACGCAGTATTTT
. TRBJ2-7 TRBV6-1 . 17 CASSPPGLSGRTYEQYF TGTGCCAGCAGTCCCCCGGGCCTAAGCGGACGAACCTACGAGCAGTACTTC
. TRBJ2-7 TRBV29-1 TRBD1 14 CSVEGQGVPYEQYF TGCAGCGTTGAAGGGCAGGGGGTCCCCTACGAGCAGTACTTC
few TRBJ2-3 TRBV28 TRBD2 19 CASSFLISPGTSGTDTQYF TGTGCCAGCAGTTTCCTGATATCCCCCGGGACTAGCGGCACAGATACGCAGTATTTT
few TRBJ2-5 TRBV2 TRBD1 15 CASRNFGDRQETQYF TGTGCCAGCAGGAACTTCGGGGACAGGCAAGAGACCCAGTACTTC
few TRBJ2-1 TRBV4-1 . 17 CASSHPGTGDAYNEQFF TGCGCCAGCAGCCACCCGGGGACGGGAGACGCGTACAATGAGCAGTTCTTC
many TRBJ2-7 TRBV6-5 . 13 CASSLVYGVEQYF TGTGCCAGCAGTTTGGTATACGGGGTCGAGCAGTACTTC
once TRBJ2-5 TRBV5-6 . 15 CASTRTRDTGETQYF TGTGCCAGCACCCGGACGCGGGACACCGGGGAGACCCAGTACTTC
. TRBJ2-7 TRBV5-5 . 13 CASSQEGWGEQYF TGTGCCAGCAGCCAGGAGGGCTGGGGAGAGCAGTACTTC
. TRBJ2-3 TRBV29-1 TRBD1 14 CSGSRDRGIDTQYF TGCAGCGGAAGCCGGGACAGGGGCATAGATACGCAGTATTTT
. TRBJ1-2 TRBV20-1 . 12 CSAPSENYGYTF TGCAGTGCCCCGTCAGAGAACTATGGCTACACCTTC
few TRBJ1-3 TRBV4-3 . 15 CASSPGGRAGNTIYF TGCGCCAGCAGCCCAGGTGGGCGGGCTGGAAACACCATATATTTT
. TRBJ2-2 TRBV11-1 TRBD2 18 CASSSRGSGGTNTGELFF TGTGCCAGCAGCTCCCGGGGAAGCGGGGGGACGAACACCGGGGAGCTGTTTTTT
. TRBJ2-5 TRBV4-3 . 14 CASSQGGAQETQYF TGCGCCAGCAGCCAAGGGGGGGCTCAAGAGACCCAGTACTTC
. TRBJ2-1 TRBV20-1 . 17 CSARDPYSPGAWNEQFF TGCAGTGCTAGAGATCCCTACTCTCCAGGGGCGTGGAATGAGCAGTTCTTC
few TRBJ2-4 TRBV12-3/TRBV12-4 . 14 CASSPNLAKNIQYF TGTGCCAGCAGTCCGAATCTAGCCAAAAACATTCAGTACTTC
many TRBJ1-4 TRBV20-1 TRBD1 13 CSATGTGNEKLFF TGCAGTGCAACCGGGACAGGGAATGAAAAACTGTTTTTT
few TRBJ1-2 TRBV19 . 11 CASGRNYGYTF TGTGCCAGCGGACGGAACTATGGCTACACCTTC
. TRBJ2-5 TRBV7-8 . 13 CASSTGRKETQYF TGTGCCAGCAGCACCGGACGGAAAGAGACCCAGTACTTC
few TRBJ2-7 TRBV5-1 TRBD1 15 CASSIRQGRVYEQYF TGCGCCAGCAGCATCAGACAGGGTCGAGTCTACGAGCAGTACTTC
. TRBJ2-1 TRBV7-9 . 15 CASSLLEGPHNEQFF TGTGCCAGCAGCCTACTAGAGGGCCCCCACAATGAGCAGTTCTTC
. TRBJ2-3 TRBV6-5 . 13 CASSSPQRDTQYF TGTGCCAGCAGTTCCCCCCAGCGAGATACGCAGTATTTT
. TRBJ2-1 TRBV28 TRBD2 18 CASSPVGTSLPRYNEQFF TGTGCCAGCAGCCCCGTCGGGACTAGTCTCCCGCGGTACAATGAGCAGTTCTTC
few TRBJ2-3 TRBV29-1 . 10 CSTASDTQYF TGCAGCACGGCCTCAGATACGCAGTATTTT
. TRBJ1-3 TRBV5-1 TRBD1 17 CASSLWGQGASGNTIYF TGCGCCAGCAGCCTGTGGGGGCAGGGGGCTTCTGGAAACACCATATATTTT
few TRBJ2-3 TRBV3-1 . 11 CASSLGPTQYF TGTGCCAGCAGCCTTGGCCCTACGCAGTATTTT
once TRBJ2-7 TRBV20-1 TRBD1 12 CSARRQGDEQYF TGCAGTGCCCGAAGACAGGGAGACGAGCAGTACTTC
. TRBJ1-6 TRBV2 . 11 CASRFDSPLHF TGTGCCAGCAGGTTTGATTCACCCCTCCACTTT
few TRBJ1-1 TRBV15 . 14 CATSGDGENTEAFF TGTGCCACCAGCGGGGACGGAGAGAACACTGAAGCTTTCTTT
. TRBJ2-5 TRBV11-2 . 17 CASSPISGSYRWETQYF TGTGCCAGCAGCCCCATATCCGGGAGCTATAGATGGGAGACCCAGTACTTC
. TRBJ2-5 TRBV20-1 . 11 CSARDITRSCF TGCAGTGCTAGAGATATAACTAGGAGTTGCTTC
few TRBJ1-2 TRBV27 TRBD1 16 CASSLRGTGGNYGYTF TGTGCCAGCAGTCTACGTGGGACAGGGGGAAACTATGGCTACACCTTC